Listed here are 11 T cell receptor beta chains from one sample, sequenced in a study of response to subunit inactivated influenza vaccine. One entry per CDR3 protein, called by TCRdb with MiXCR from the RT-PCR reads. The data show roughly 500,000 distinct CDR3 sequences, approximately 15% seen once. The sample consisted of CD4+ T cells sorted from PBMCs, taken 23 months after vaccination. These receptors were obtained from a man aged 45-69 years who received an inactivated influenza vaccine.

This clonotype came up a few times. The chain links TRBV6-5 to TRBJ2-4; TRBD1 might be the D (5 bases). V was cut by 2 bases and J by 6 bases, with 11 bases left in between. Germline V gene lookup returns CDR1 MNHEY and CDR2 SVGAGI. This CDR3 has 14 amino acids. CDR3 in DNA: TGTGCCAGCAGTTACGACAGAGCGCTAAACATTCAGTACTTC. It is translated as CASSYDRALNIQYF.

This clonotype has more than one count but fewer than ten. V usage is TRBV4-1 and J usage is TRBJ2-3, with 7 bases lining up with TRBD1. The CDR3 has 16 amino acids. With V trimmed by 1 base and J by 3 bases, 7 bases remained unmatched. CDR1 MGHRA and CDR2 YSYEKL come from the germline V gene. This chain's CDR3 is CASSQGRTGVTDTQYF. CDR3 bases: TGCGCCAGCAGCCAAGGTAGGACAGGCGTAACAGATACGCAGTATTTT.

The CDR3 DNA reads TGCAGTGAAGAGCGGAGGGCCGTTGGCAATGAGCAGTTCTTC. Amino acids: CSEERRAVGNEQFF. The chain uses TRBV20-1 and TRBJ2-1, with a possible D match to TRBD2 (6 bases). This CDR3 has 14 amino acids. From germline, CDR1 is DFQATT and CDR2 SNEGSKA (reference sequence). Trimming stripped 7 bases from V and 6 bases from J, with 19 bases between.

The CDR3 sequence: CASSPLRGKSSYEQYF. The CDR3 nucleotides read TGTGCCAGCTCACCCCTAAGGGGGAAAAGCTCCTACGAGCAGTACTTC. J is TRBJ2-7 and V is TRBV18, with a tentative D call TRBD1 (6 bases). Between the trimmed V and J ends, which lost 3 bases and 0 bases, there was a span of 15 bases. This CDR3 contains 16 residues. The V gene's germline CDR1 is KGHSH and CDR2 LQKENI.

The chain combines TRBV12-3 or TRBV12-4 with TRBJ2-1; D is perhaps TRBD2 (6 bases). The CDR3 totals 14 residues. V dropped 0 bases and J dropped 8 bases, with 11 bases sitting between them. As DNA, the CDR3 is TGTGCCAGCAGTTTAGCGCTAGCGAGCGATGAGCAGTTCTTC. This encodes CASSLALASDEQFF.

The chain is built from TRBV7-9 and TRBJ1-4, with D uncertain. The V end was cut by 0 bases, the J end by 0 bases, with 8 bases between. The CDR3 covers 16 residues. Germline lookup yields CDR1 SEHNR and CDR2 FQNEAQ (reference sequence). The chain's CDR3 is CASSLALQTTNEKLFF. The CDR3 DNA reads as TGTGCCAGCAGCTTAGCTTTGCAGACAACTAATGAAAAACTGTTTTTT.

The rearrangement links TRBV6-2 or TRBV6-3 to TRBJ2-3; 9 nucleotides align to TRBD2. Per germline, CDR1 MNHEY and CDR2 SVGEGT. CDR3 length equals 14 residues. V lost 6 bases, J lost 1 base, and 2 bases stayed unmatched. CDR3 region: CASRSSGGTDTQYF. CDR3 bases: TGTGCCAGCAGATCTAGCGGGGGCACAGATACGCAGTATTTT.

The chain joins TRBV20-1 to TRBJ2-1, with 8 bases matching TRBD2. The CDR3 runs 16 residues. The V gene end was trimmed by 6 bases and the J gene end by 3 bases; junction bases not matched to a gene: 13. Germline CDR1 is DFQATT and CDR2 is SNEGSKA (reference sequence). CDR3 in DNA: TGCAGTGCCGAACATATAGCGGGATCCCGCTACAATGAGCAGTTCTTC. This codes for CSAEHIAGSRYNEQFF.

The V call is TRBV20-1, the J call TRBJ2-7; D not certain. Germline loops: CDR1 DFQATT, CDR2 SNEGSKA (reference sequence). This CDR3 is 14 amino acids long. Between the trimmed V and J ends, which lost 0 bases and 2 bases, there was a span of 11 bases. CDR3: CSAREVGRTYEQYF. For the CDR3, the DNA is TGCAGTGCTAGAGAGGTGGGCCGCACCTACGAGCAGTACTTC.

The V and J genes are TRBV20-1 and TRBJ2-7, with a possible D match to TRBD1 (5 bases). The CDR3 length is 14 residues. Per the germline V gene, CDR1 is DFQATT and CDR2 is SNEGSKA (reference sequence). Trimming cost V 0 bases and J 5 bases, with 14 bases left between them. DNA for the CDR3: TGCAGTGCTAGAGATGGGGCAGGCGGTAACGAGCAGTACTTC. It yields the protein CSARDGAGGNEQYF.

The table lists this clonotype with a few counts. The chain is built from TRBV2 and TRBJ1-1; weak D call: TRBD1 (6 bases). There are 13 residues in the CDR3. V was cut by 5 bases and J by 11 bases, with 18 bases left in between. Per the germline V gene, CDR1 is SNHLY and CDR2 is FYNNEI. Here the CDR3 reads CASSYQGNPPAFF. CDR3 DNA sequence: TGTGCCAGCAGTTATCAGGGGAACCCCCCCGCTTTCTTT.